These 5 T cell receptor beta chains came from one sample sequenced in a study of T cells in Graves' hyperthyroidism and ophthalmopathy. RNA transcripts yielded amplified TCR beta CDR3 regions. HTBI primers were used for first-round RT-PCR of the TCR CDR3. TCRdb reanalysed the multiplex PCR reads using MiXCR and keeps one entry per CDR3 protein. The data contain 410,000 or so distinct CDR3 sequences, roughly 15% of them singletons. Sequencing was performed on blood. These receptors were collected from a man aged 18 to 30 with Graves' ophthalmopathy.

The V and J genes are TRBV5-4 and TRBJ2-4, with D maybe TRBD2 (5 bases). This CDR3 spans 14 amino acids. Germline V gene sequence: CDR1 SGHNT, CDR2 YYREEE (reference sequence). Trimming left V 5 bases short and J 2 bases short, with 11 bases between. The DNA for the CDR3 is TGTGCCAGCAGGGATACGGGGTCCAAAAACATTCAGTACTTC. This sequence encodes CASRDTGSKNIQYF.

At least ten counts were recorded for this clonotype. This chain links TRBV11-2 with TRBJ2-7; no firm D call. Deletions cut 0 bases from V and 6 bases from J, with 12 bases between. Germline V lookup: CDR1 SGHAT, CDR2 FQNNGV. There are 14 residues in the CDR3. The CDR3 sequence is CASSLEASGSEQYF. CDR3 bases: TGTGCCAGCAGCTTAGAAGCCTCAGGTTCCGAGCAGTACTTC.

This clonotype has a handful of counts. One end of the junction fails to match germline, which may point to a read error. This chain uses TRBV5-6 with TRBJ2-7; TRBD1 aligns across 10 bases. The V gene's germline CDR1 is SGHDT and CDR2 YYEEEE. This CDR3 has 14 amino acids. The CDR3 coding sequence is TGTGCCAACAGCTGGACAGGGGGTCTATCCGAGCAGTACTTC. Translated: CANSWTGGLSEQYF.

This clonotype came up a few times. The chain links TRBV4-1 to TRBJ2-5; tentatively, D is TRBD1 or TRBD2 (7 bases each). Trimming left V 4 bases short and J 2 bases short, with 14 bases between. The CDR3 runs 15 residues. The germline CDR1 and CDR2 sequences are MGHRA and YSYEKL. Written as DNA, the CDR3 is TGCGCCAGCAGCCTCAGGGGGGGCTTTCAAGAGACCCAGTACTTC. Translation gives CASSLRGGFQETQYF.

This clonotype was recorded at least ten times. The chain links TRBV30 to TRBJ1-1; D is ambiguous. V was trimmed by 4 bases and J by 0 bases, leaving 6 bases between them. The CDR3 spans 12 residues. The germline CDR1 and CDR2 sequences are GTSNPN and SVGIG (reference sequence). Here the CDR3 DNA reads TGTGCCTGGACGGGTATGAACACTGAAGCTTTCTTT. Translation gives CAWTGMNTEAFF.